This passage covers 31 T cell receptor beta chains from one sample sequenced in a study of blood T cells in healthy people across ages. Sample-barcoded 5' priming and a J-beta primer mix drove a second PCR of about 6 to 12 cycles. TCRdb reanalysed the 5' RACE reads using MiXCR and keeps one entry per CDR3 protein. The data contain fewer than 800,000 distinct CDR3 sequences, just under 25% of them singletons. The data were also submitted as part of a second study, on T cells of mothers and their children.

Sequencing was performed on blood. The origin of the receptors is a boy under 18 in good health.

The chain has TRBV28 and TRBJ2-5; 13 positions agree with TRBD2. The CDR3 contains 15 residues. Trimming removed 5 bases from V and 11 bases from J; junction bases left unmatched: 11. Germline V lookup: CDR1 MDHEN, CDR2 SYDVKM. The CDR3 region is CASSPGLAGSYQQYF. DNA of the CDR3: TGTGCCAGCAGTCCGGGACTAGCGGGATCCTACCAGCAGTACTTC.

This clonotype turned up a few times. The chain combines TRBV15 with TRBJ1-4; D perhaps matches TRBD1 (5 bases). V was pared by 0 bases and J by 5 bases, with 13 bases between. This CDR3 is 16 amino acids long. The germline V gene has CDR1 LNHNV and CDR2 YYDKDF (reference sequence). CDR3 sequence reads: CATSRDRGGDNEKLFF. The CDR3 DNA reads as TGTGCCACCAGCAGAGACCGGGGCGGGGACAATGAAAAACTGTTTTTT.

This clonotype came up many times. The junction departs from the called germline gene at one end, perhaps through a read error. The chain couples TRBV4-1 to TRBJ2-6; D unresolved. The germline CDR1 and CDR2 sequences are MGHRA and YSYEKL. This CDR3 spans 13 amino acids. The DNA for the CDR3 is TGTGCCAGCAGCCCTGCAGGGGCCAACGTCCTGACTTTC. This codes for CASSPAGANVLTF.

This clonotype was counted a few times. The rearrangement uses TRBV20-1 and TRBJ2-5; 12 positions agree with TRBD2. The V and J ends lost 1 base and 3 bases, in that order; junction bases with no gene match: 6. CDR3 size: 16 residues. CDR1 is DFQATT and CDR2 is SNEGSKA in the germline V gene (reference sequence). The CDR3 sequence: CSARVPASGGEETQYF. Here the CDR3 DNA reads TGCAGTGCTAGAGTTCCCGCTAGCGGGGGGGAAGAGACCCAGTACTTC.

A remark on this clonotype: A read error is likely, as this CDR3 ends without the conserved phenylalanine or tryptophan. V is TRBV2 and J is TRBJ1-1; TRBD1 matches at 8 bases. Trimming at V came to 2 bases and at J to 4 bases, leaving 6 bases not matched to a gene. The CDR3 consists of 15 residues. Germline V lookup: CDR1 SNHLY, CDR2 FYNNEI. The CDR3 is CASSEITGGSTEAFV. The CDR3 DNA sequence: TGTGCCAGCAGTGAAATTACAGGGGGAAGCACTGAAGCTTTCGTT.

Only a few counts were recorded for this clonotype. The chain recombines TRBV29-1 with TRBJ1-6; 8 bases are shared with TRBD1. The CDR3 has 13 amino acids. Unmatched junction bases numbered 6, after V lost 7 bases and J lost 7 bases. CDR1 SQVTM and CDR2 ANQGSEA come from the germline V gene. DNA for the CDR3: TGCAGCGCCAGACAGGGGCTAAATTCACCCCTCCACTTT. Protein: CSARQGLNSPLHF.

This clonotype was recorded once. V gene TRBV7-2 combines with J gene TRBJ2-5, with TRBD1 matching 12 bases. The CDR3 sequence is 15 residues long. Per germline, CDR1 SGHTA and CDR2 FQGNSA. With V trimmed by 3 bases and J by 3 bases, 2 bases remained unmatched. The CDR3 DNA is TGTGCCAGCAGCTTGGGACAGGGGGCCAAAGAGACCCAGTACTTC. Its protein is CASSLGQGAKETQYF.

The V and J genes are TRBV11-1 and TRBJ2-1; D may be TRBD1 (7 bases). Trimming took 1 base from V and 7 from J, leaving 17 bases between them. The CDR3 is 16 amino acids. Germline CDR1 reads SGHAT; CDR2 reads FQDESV (reference sequence). CDR3 nucleotides: TGTGCCAGCAGCTTAGGTCTGGAGTCAGGGGGGAATGAGCAGTTCTTC. Its translation: CASSLGLESGGNEQFF.

This clonotype came up a few times. The V gene is TRBV4-3, the J gene TRBJ2-1; possible D gene TRBD1, 6 bases. Germline V lookup: CDR1 LGHNA, CDR2 YSLEER. V lost 4 bases and J 0 bases, leaving 13 bases between the germline ends. The CDR3 length is 16 residues. The DNA for the CDR3 is TGCGCCAGCAGCCGTGGGGGCGACAGCTCCTACAATGAGCAGTTCTTC. Protein product: CASSRGGDSSYNEQFF.

This clonotype occurred many times. This chain connects TRBV7-9 to TRBJ1-4; weak D call: TRBD1 (6 bases). The CDR3 runs 15 residues. Germline CDR1 reads SEHNR; CDR2 reads FQNEAQ (reference sequence). Trimming left V 1 base short and J 4 bases short, with 10 bases between. The CDR3, as DNA: TGTGCCAGCAGCTTAGAAGGGGGAAATAATGAAAAACTGTTTTTT. Translating it yields CASSLEGGNNEKLFF.

This rearrangement joins TRBV7-2 to TRBJ2-5, with D perhaps being TRBD1 or TRBD2 (5 bases each). CDR1 SGHTA and CDR2 FQGNSA come from the germline V gene. The length of the CDR3 is 15 residues. Trimming removed 5 bases from V and 2 bases from J, with 15 bases in between. The CDR3 coding sequence is TGTGCCAGCAGCGCCGAAGGGACGGAACAAGAGACCCAGTACTTC. It translates to CASSAEGTEQETQYF.

The chain links TRBV20-1 to TRBJ2-4, with D perhaps matching TRBD1 (6 bases). The germline CDR1 and CDR2 sequences are DFQATT and SNEGSKA (reference sequence). Trimming took off 1 base at V and 0 bases at J, with 10 bases between the two ends. This CDR3 is 15 amino acids long. CDR3 residues: CSARGQELAKNIQYF. The CDR3 nucleotides are TGCAGTGCTAGAGGACAGGAACTAGCCAAAAACATTCAGTACTTC.

CDR3 in DNA: TGTGCCAGCACCTCAACCCCCTATGGCTACACCTTC. Translated: CASTSTPYGYTF. V gene TRBV28 combines with J gene TRBJ1-2, with D hard to call. Looked up from germline, CDR1 is MDHEN and CDR2 is SYDVKM. The ends were cut back, 7 bases at V and 4 bases at J, with 10 bases in the middle. CDR3 size: 12 residues.

CDR3 loop: CSVPRESYNEQFF. DNA of the CDR3: TGCAGCGTCCCGCGGGAGTCCTACAATGAGCAGTTCTTC. This rearrangement joins TRBV29-1 to TRBJ2-1; 7 bases map to TRBD2. The CDR3 is 13 amino acids. V gave up 6 bases and J gave up 1 base; unmatched junction bases: 3. The germline gives CDR1 SQVTM, CDR2 ANQGSEA.

The V and J genes are TRBV7-9 and TRBJ2-7; D gene ambiguous. There are 14 residues in the CDR3. Germline assignment: CDR1 SEHNR and CDR2 FQNEAQ (reference sequence). V was cut by 7 bases and J by 7 bases, with 20 bases left in between. In nucleotides, the CDR3 is TGTGCCAGCAACCCCTGGGTCGGCAGGATGGAGCAGTACTTC. It specifies CASNPWVGRMEQYF. Complete variable domain (other parts from reference TRBV7-9 and TRBJ2-7): DTGVSQNPRHKITKRGQNVTFRCDPISEHNRLYWYRQTLGQGPEFLTYFQNEAQLEKSRLLSDRFSAERPKGSFSTLEIQRTEQGDSAMYLCASNPWVGRMEQYFGPGTRLTVT.

J is TRBJ2-5 and V is TRBV12-3 or TRBV12-4; maybe TRBD1 (8 bases). The CDR3 has 15 amino acids. Trimming pared 2 bases from V and 4 bases from J, leaving 14 bases between. The DNA for the CDR3 is TGTGCCAGCAGTTTAACGACAGGGGAGGGAGAGACCCAGTACTTC. It encodes CASSLTTGEGETQYF.

This clonotype appeared many times. The chain combines TRBV10-3 with TRBJ2-1, with unresolved D. Trimming took 3 bases from V and 7 from J, leaving 13 bases between them. The CDR3 extends over 14 amino acids. CDR1 and CDR2 (germline): ENHRY, SYGVKD. The CDR3 spells CAISDRDLINEQFF. CDR3 bases: TGTGCCATCAGTGACAGAGATTTGATAAATGAGCAGTTCTTC.

This clonotype showed up just a few times. The rearrangement joins TRBV21-1 to TRBJ2-5; TRBD2, the table's D call, was not compared with the DNA. TRBV21-1 is a listed pseudogene. The CDR3 length is 14 residues. The CDR3 protein is CASAPSGTQETQYF. CDR3 DNA sequence: TGTGCCAGCGCCCCTAGCGGGACCCAAGAGACCCAGTACTTC.

This clonotype was observed a few times. The V gene is TRBV12-3 or TRBV12-4, the J gene TRBJ2-7; tentative D call: TRBD2 (5 bases). V dropped 6 bases and J dropped 4 bases, with 19 bases sitting between them. The CDR3 length is 15 residues. CDR3 sequence: CASRHSGPGDYEQYF. CDR3 DNA: TGTGCCAGCAGACACAGCGGACCCGGAGATTACGAGCAGTACTTC.

This clonotype has at least ten counts. The chain uses TRBV7-2 and TRBJ2-5; D might be TRBD1 (5 bases). The length of the CDR3 is 13 residues. Per the germline V gene, CDR1 is SGHTA and CDR2 is FQGNSA. V was shortened by 4 bases and J by 5 bases, with 11 bases between the two germline ends. The CDR3 DNA reads TGTGCCAGCAGCTACTGGACAAGGGAGACCCAGTACTTC. Protein: CASSYWTRETQYF.

This clonotype has a handful of counts. This chain connects TRBV5-1 to TRBJ2-7, with D unclear. The CDR3 is 14 amino acids. The germline V gene encodes CDR1 SGHRS and CDR2 YFSETQ. V shed 3 bases and J shed 3 bases, with 13 bases lying between them. The CDR3 sequence is CASSSDVRGYEQYF. The CDR3 region has the DNA TGCGCCAGCAGCTCTGATGTTAGAGGCTACGAGCAGTACTTC. The whole variable domain, filled in from reference TRBV5-1 and TRBJ2-7, reads KAGVTQTPRYLIKTRGQQVTLSCSPISGHRSVSWYQQTPGQGLQFLFEYFSETQRNKGNFPGRFSGRQFSNSRSEMNVSTLELGDSALYLCASSSDVRGYEQYFGPGTRLTVT.

The chain is built from TRBV5-1 and TRBJ1-2; 7 bases align to TRBD1. The CDR3 is 14 residues long. Germline CDR1 reads SGHRS; CDR2 reads YFSETQ. V dropped 4 bases and J dropped 8; count of bases not matched to a gene: 11. CDR3 in DNA: TGCGCCAGCAGCATCGGACAGGACCATCGGGGCTACACCTTC. Amino acid sequence: CASSIGQDHRGYTF.

This rearrangement joins TRBV24-1 to TRBJ2-6; the match to TRBD1 covers 8 bases. V shed 2 bases and J 0 bases; nucleotides not matched to a gene: 8. CDR3 length: 19 residues. CDR1 is KGHDR, CDR2 SFDVKD, per germline. CDR3 in DNA: TGTGCCACCAGTGATTCGTTGGGCACAGGGGGCTCTGGGGCCAACGTCCTGACTTTC. Encoded protein: CATSDSLGTGGSGANVLTF.

The chain links TRBV20-1 to TRBJ2-1, with a weak D call TRBD2 (5 bases). The length of the CDR3 is 13 residues. The germline V and J ends were trimmed by 4 bases and 2 bases, with 9 bases remaining between them. The germline V gene encodes CDR1 DFQATT and CDR2 SNEGSKA (reference sequence). Here the CDR3 DNA reads TGCAGTGCTACTGTAGCGACCTACAATGAGCAGTTCTTC. It is translated as CSATVATYNEQFF.

The V and J genes are TRBV12-3 or TRBV12-4 and TRBJ2-2; TRBD1 aligns across 9 bases. The CDR3 extends over 15 amino acids. This CDR3 reads CALTGGVGDTGELFF. CDR3 sequence (DNA): TGTGCTTTGACAGGGGGAGTGGGGGACACCGGGGAGCTGTTTTTT.

The rearrangement uses TRBV19 and TRBJ2-1, with D perhaps matching TRBD2 (5 bases). V was clipped by 1 base and J by 9 bases, with 10 bases between them. CDR1 is LNHDA, CDR2 SQIVND, per germline (reference sequence). This CDR3 has 13 residues. CDR3 DNA sequence: TGTGCCAGTAGTATAGTACTGAGGGTTGAGCAGTTCTTC. Translation: CASSIVLRVEQFF.

This clonotype was recorded a few times. V usage is TRBV28 and J usage is TRBJ2-5, with unresolved D. This CDR3 is built from 15 residues. Trimming took 3 bases from V and 4 from J, leaving 15 bases between them. Germline V gene lookup returns CDR1 MDHEN and CDR2 SYDVKM. CDR3 bases: TGTGCCAGCAGTTTGTGGATGCTCCTCGGAGAGACCCAGTACTTC. As protein: CASSLWMLLGETQYF.

The chain couples TRBV5-1 to TRBJ2-5, with 7 positions matching TRBD2. With the DNA end fitting TRBJ2-7 better, the J assignment may be wrong. This CDR3 is 14 amino acids long. Germline lookup yields CDR1 SGHRS and CDR2 YFSETQ. CDR3 nucleotides: TGCGCCAGCAGAACCCCGGGCGGGGGCTACGAGCAGTACTTC. Amino acids: CASRTPGGGYEQYF.

The chain is built from TRBV2 and TRBJ2-2; TRBD2 aligns across 8 bases. The trim removed 5 bases at V and 0 bases at J, leaving 5 bases unmatched. This CDR3 is built from 16 residues. Germline V lookup: CDR1 SNHLY, CDR2 FYNNEI. The CDR3 sequence: CASSMSGGANTGELFF. CDR3 coding DNA: TGTGCCAGCAGTATGAGCGGGGGAGCGAACACCGGGGAGCTGTTTTTT. The variable domain in full, completed from reference TRBV2 and TRBJ2-2, reads EPEVTQTPSHQVTQMGQEVILRCVPISNHLYFYWYRQILGQKVEFLVSFYNNEISEKSEIFDDQFSVERPDGSNFTLKIRSTKLEDSAMYFCASSMSGGANTGELFFGEGSRLTVL.

This clonotype has only a few counts. CDR3 DNA: TGTGCCAGCAGTGTATCGGGGAACGGGAATCAGCCCCAGCATTTT. Translated: CASSVSGNGNQPQHF. The V gene is TRBV6-1, the J gene TRBJ1-5; D is uncertain. Germline V gene data show CDR1 as MNHNS and CDR2 as SASEGT. The CDR3 runs 15 residues. V shed 4 bases and J shed 4 bases, with 14 bases lying between them.

J is TRBJ2-4 and V is TRBV3-1; D may be TRBD1 or TRBD2 (6 bases each). Germline CDR1 and CDR2: LGHDT and YNNKEL (reference sequence). The CDR3 loop spans 14 amino acids. The V gene lost 2 bases and the J gene lost 9 bases, with 14 bases spanning the gap. This CDR3 is CASSQLDGGGIQYF. The CDR3 DNA sequence: TGTGCCAGCAGCCAACTGGACGGAGGGGGCATTCAGTACTTC.